This T cell receptor beta chain was captured in a study of CD4 T cells in relation to SARS-CoV-2 and coronaviruses. Study in general: The restricting HLA molecule for shared crossreactive spike epitopes was mapped.

CD4+ T cells from unexposed donors were obtained before the COVID-19 pandemic (2011-2018). Overall study results and limits: Pre-pandemic and post-infection samples never came from the same donor. This crossreactivity analysis covered spike protein alone, no other viral proteins. In roughly two thirds of donors, memory CD4+ clonotypes crossrecognized SARS-CoV-2 and at least one common cold coronavirus spike.

Method: immunoSEQ multiplex PCR; TCRdb's copy keeps in-frame clones and lacks some. The sample has approximately 59,000 clones; more than 75% are singletons. On this clone: Its antigen remains unidentified.

The V gene lost 3 bases and the J gene lost 0 bases, with 12 bases spanning the gap. The CDR3 extends over 16 amino acids. Germline lookup yields CDR1 ENHRY and CDR2 SYGVKD. Sample: memory CD4+ T cells from PBMCs. The chain recombines TRBV10-3 with TRBJ1-3; no clear D. This TCR came from a human donor in good health. The CDR3 sequence: CAISDQIRISGNTIYF. The CDR3 nucleotides read TGTGCCATCAGTGACCAAATCAGAATCTCTGGAAACACCATATATTTT.